This TCR beta chain was documented in a study of cytomegalovirus exposure and HLA in healthy donors. The PCR was carried out with 60 Vbeta primers and 13 Jbeta primers. TCRdb keeps only in-frame clones here, not all; method: immunoSEQ multiplex PCR. In the table there are about 200,000 clones, around three quarters of which are singletons. Study observations and caveats: It was taken for granted in presence/absence analyses that sequencing depth across donors was roughly uniform.

Turning to this clone: Antigen unknown.

The CDR3 runs 17 residues. Losses at the gene ends were 5 bases for V and 7 bases for J; bases not matched to a gene: 17. Germline-derived CDR1 and CDR2 are MGHRA and YSYEKL. Material: PBMCs. The rearrangement uses TRBV4-1 and TRBJ1-2; 9 bases are a match to TRBD1. The source is a man aged 40-49 years in good health and CMV-seronegative. The CDR3 is CASSALQGGQGLFGYTF. The CDR3 DNA follows: TGCGCCAGCAGCGCCCTCCAAGGGGGACAGGGATTATTTGGCTACACCTTC.